This record concerns one T cell receptor beta chain sequence. Its target is unknown. The source of the sample is a study of PD-1 blockade in classical Hodgkin lymphoma. Study observations and caveats: Repertoire differences lack defined causes, possibly disease activity or prior therapy. A significant rise in TCR diversity was seen by C4D1 for CD4+ cells but not for CD8+ cells. Healthy donors reportedly exceeded newly diagnosed patients in baseline TCR diversity.

TCRdb's copy holds only in-frame clones and misses some; the assay was immunoSEQ multiplex PCR. The profile shows roughly 150,000 clones, 78% of them singletons. Relapse was seen in all patients after autologous stem cell transplantation, and brentuximab vedotin exposure was variable. This CDR3 has 17 amino acids. The receptor was derived from a human donor with classical Hodgkin lymphoma. The chain recombines TRBV1 with TRBJ2-5; the tabulated D call, TRBD2, remains unverified against the DNA. TRBV1 is marked as a pseudogene. The sequences come from peripheral blood mononuclear cells (PBMCs), collected before the second cycle of nivolumab. CDR3 bases: TGCACCAGCAGCCAAGACCCTACTAGCGGGAAGAAAGAGACCCAGTACTTC. Translating it yields CTSSQDPTSGKKETQYF.